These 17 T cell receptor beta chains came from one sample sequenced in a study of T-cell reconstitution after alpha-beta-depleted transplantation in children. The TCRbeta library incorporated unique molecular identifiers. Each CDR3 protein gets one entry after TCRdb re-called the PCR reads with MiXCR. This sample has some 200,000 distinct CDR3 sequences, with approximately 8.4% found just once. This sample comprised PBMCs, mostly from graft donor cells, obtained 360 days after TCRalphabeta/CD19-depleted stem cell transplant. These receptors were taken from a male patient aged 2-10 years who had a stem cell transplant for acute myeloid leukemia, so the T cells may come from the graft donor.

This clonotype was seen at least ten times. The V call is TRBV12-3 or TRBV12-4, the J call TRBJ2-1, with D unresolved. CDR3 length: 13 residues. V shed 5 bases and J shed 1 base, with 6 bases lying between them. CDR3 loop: CASSPGSYNEQFF. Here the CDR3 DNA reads TGTGCCAGCAGTCCCGGGTCCTACAATGAGCAGTTCTTC.

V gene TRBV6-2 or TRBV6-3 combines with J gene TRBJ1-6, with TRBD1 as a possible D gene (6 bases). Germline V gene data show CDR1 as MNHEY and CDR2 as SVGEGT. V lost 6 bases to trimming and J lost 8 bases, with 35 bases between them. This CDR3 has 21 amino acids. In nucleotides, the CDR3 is TGTGCCAGCAGGTCAACTCGACAGGAGAAGAGAGGAGGAGTAGGTGATTCACCCCTCCACTTT. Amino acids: CASRSTRQEKRGGVGDSPLHF.

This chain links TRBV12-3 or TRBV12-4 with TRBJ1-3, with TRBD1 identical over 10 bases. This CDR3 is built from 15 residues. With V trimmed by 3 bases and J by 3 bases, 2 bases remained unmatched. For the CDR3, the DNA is TGTGCCAGCAGTTTGACAGGGGGCGGTGGAAACACCATATATTTT. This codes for CASSLTGGGGNTIYF.

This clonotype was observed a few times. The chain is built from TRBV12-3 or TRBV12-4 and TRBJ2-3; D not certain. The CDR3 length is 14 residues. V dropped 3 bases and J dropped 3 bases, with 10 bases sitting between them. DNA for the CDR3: TGTGCCAGCAGTTTTGGCAGGCCAACAGATACGCAGTATTTT. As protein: CASSFGRPTDTQYF.

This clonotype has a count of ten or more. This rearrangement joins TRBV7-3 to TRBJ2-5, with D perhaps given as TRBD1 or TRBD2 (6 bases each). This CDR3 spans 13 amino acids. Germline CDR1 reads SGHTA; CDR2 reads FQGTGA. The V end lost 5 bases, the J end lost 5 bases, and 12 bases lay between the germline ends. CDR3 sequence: CASSITGRETQYF. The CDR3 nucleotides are TGTGCCAGCAGCATTACAGGGAGGGAGACCCAGTACTTC.

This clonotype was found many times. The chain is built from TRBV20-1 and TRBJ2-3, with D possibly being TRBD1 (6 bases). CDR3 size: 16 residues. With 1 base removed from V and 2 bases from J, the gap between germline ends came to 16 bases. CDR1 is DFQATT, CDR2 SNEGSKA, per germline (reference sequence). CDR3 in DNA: TGCAGTGCTAGAGGCATCCTGGGGGCAGCCACAGATACGCAGTATTTT. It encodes CSARGILGAATDTQYF.

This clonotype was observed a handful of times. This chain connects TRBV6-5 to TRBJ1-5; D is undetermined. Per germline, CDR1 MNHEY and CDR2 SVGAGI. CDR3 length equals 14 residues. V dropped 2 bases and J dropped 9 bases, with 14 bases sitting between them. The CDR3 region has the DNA TGTGCCAGCAGTTACACCGCGTCCTTAGGGCCCCAGCATTTT. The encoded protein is CASSYTASLGPQHF.

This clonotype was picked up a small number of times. CDR3 DNA sequence: TGTGCCAGCAGCTTGTGGGGGGACTATGGCTACACCTTC. Residues: CASSLWGDYGYTF. This chain connects TRBV7-2 to TRBJ1-2, with a possible D match to TRBD1 (5 bases). Germline CDR1 and CDR2: SGHTA and FQGNSA. This CDR3 comprises 13 residues. V lost 3 bases and J lost 3, with 8 bases in between.

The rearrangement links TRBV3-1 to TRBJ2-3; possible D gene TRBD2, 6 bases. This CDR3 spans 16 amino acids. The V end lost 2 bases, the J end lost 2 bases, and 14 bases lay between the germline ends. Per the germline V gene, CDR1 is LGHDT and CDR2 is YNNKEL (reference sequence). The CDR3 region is CASSQWILADTDTQYF. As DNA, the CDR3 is TGTGCCAGCAGCCAATGGATACTAGCCGACACAGATACGCAGTATTTT.

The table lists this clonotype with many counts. CDR3 sequence (DNA): TGTGCCAGCAGTTTACCGGACAATGAGCAGTTCTTC. As protein: CASSLPDNEQFF. V gene TRBV28 combines with J gene TRBJ2-1; D gene unclear. The CDR3 has 12 residues. Germline V gene lookup returns CDR1 MDHEN and CDR2 SYDVKM. V lost 2 bases to trimming and J lost 5 bases, with 4 bases between them. Using reference TRBV28 and TRBJ2-1 for the parts outside the CDR3, the full variable domain is DVKVTQSSRYLVKRTGEKVFLECVQDMDHENMFWYRQDPGLGLRLIYFSYDVKMKEKGDIPEGYSVSREKKERFSLILESASTNQTSMYLCASSLPDNEQFFGPGTRLTVL.

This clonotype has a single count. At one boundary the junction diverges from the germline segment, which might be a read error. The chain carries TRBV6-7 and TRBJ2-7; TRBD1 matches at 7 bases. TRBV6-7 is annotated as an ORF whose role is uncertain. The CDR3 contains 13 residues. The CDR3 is CARKQQGSCEQYF. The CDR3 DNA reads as TGTGCCAGGAAGCAACAGGGGTCCTGCGAGCAGTACTTC.

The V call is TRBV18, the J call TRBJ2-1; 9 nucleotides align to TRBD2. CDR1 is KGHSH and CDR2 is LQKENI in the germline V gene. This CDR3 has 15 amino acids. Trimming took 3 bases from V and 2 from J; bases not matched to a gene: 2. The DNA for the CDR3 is TGTGCCAGCTCACCGGCTAGCGGGACCTACAATGAGCAGTTCTTC. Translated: CASSPASGTYNEQFF.

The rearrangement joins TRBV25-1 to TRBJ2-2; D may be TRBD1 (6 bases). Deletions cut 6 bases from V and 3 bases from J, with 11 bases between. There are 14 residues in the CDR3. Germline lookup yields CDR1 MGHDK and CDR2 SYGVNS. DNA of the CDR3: TGTGCCAGCAGGCTGGACAGTTACACCGGGGAGCTGTTTTTT. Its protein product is CASRLDSYTGELFF.

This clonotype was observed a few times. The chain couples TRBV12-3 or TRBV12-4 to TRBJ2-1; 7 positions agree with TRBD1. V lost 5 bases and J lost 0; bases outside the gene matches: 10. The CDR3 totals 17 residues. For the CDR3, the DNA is TGTGCCAGCAGTGCTACCCAGGGGGACAGCTCCTACAATGAGCAGTTCTTC. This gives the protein CASSATQGDSSYNEQFF.

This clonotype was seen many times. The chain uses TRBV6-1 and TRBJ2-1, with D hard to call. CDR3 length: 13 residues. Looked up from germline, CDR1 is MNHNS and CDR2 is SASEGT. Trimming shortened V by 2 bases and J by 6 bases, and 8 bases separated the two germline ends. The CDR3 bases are TGTGCCAGCAGTGAACTTGTACGCAATGAGCAGTTCTTC. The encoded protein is CASSELVRNEQFF.

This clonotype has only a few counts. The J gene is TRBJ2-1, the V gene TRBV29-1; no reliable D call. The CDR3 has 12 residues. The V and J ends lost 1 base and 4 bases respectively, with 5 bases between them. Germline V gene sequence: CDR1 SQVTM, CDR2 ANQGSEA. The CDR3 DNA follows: TGCAGCGTTGAAGGGGTTTACAATGAGCAGTTCTTC. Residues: CSVEGVYNEQFF.

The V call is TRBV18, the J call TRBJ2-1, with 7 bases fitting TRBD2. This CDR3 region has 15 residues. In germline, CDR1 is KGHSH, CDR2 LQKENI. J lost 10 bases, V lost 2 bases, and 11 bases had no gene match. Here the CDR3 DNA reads TGTGCCAGCTCACCATTCGAGGCGGCCGGGGGGGAGCAGTTCTTC. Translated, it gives CASSPFEAAGGEQFF.